This TCR beta chain was profiled in a study of glioma-infiltrating T cells after dendritic cell vaccination (dated by TCRdb to 2016 to 2018). About the investigation overall: Of the 15 or so glioblastoma patients in the cohort, all drawn from Phase I and II dendritic cell vaccination trials, 9 were newly diagnosed and 6 had recurrent disease. Between the early 2000s and the early 2010s, the patients were given dendritic cell vaccination pulsed with autologous tumor lysate. To make the vaccine, monocyte-derived dendritic cells were cultured for 6 to 7 days with IL-4 and GM-CSF and then pulsed overnight with autologous tumor lysate. Each patient got three intradermal injections of the dendritic cell vaccine, spaced at biweekly intervals, in the arm below the axilla. Tumor-infiltrating lymphocyte content was quantified and tumor and blood repertoires were compared in dendritic cell-vaccinated glioblastoma patients by deep sequencing of TCR beta CDR3 regions. Survival after dendritic cell vaccination was correlated with TCR sequencing metrics, including TIL content and tumor-blood repertoire overlap. The investigation overall reported the following: The three-group TCR overlap response model was described as speculative and requiring prospective validation. The cohort was small and heterogeneous, few patients had complete blood and tumor sets, and even fewer had initial-recurrent tumor pairs. TCR clonality showed no direct relationship with survival, which suggests that a diverse polyclonal response may be important. After dendritic cell vaccination, a higher estimated pretreatment TIL content predicted longer time to progression and longer overall survival.

Taken with the paper, the label for time point translates to: after dendritic cell vaccination, including at tumor progression/relapse. Selection of patients required sufficient residual fresh-frozen tumor tissue and over two years of available survival data. Molecular status otherwise varied across the glioblastoma patients, but none of them carried an isocitrate dehydrogenase mutation. PBMC were collected before vaccination, two weeks after the third vaccination, and at tumor progression if tumor progression occurred. The Qiagen DNeasy Blood extraction Kit was used for extraction of genomic DNA. The CDR3 holds 13 amino acids from the cysteine to the phenylalanine. Only CDR3 DNA remains: 39 bases, in frame from the first base. The germline V gene (reference sequence) gives CDR1 as GTSNPN and CDR2 as SVGIG. The immunoSEQ assay amplified TCRB CDR3 regions from 1.5 to 2.5 micrograms of genomic DNA, or from all available DNA when less than that amount was available. Multiplex PCR used 60 forward primers for TCR V beta segments and 13 reverse primers for J beta segments. To estimate reads per starting template, synthetic control templates were spiked into each sample at limiting dilution. Reads of 87 bp were generated by sequencing on the Illumina HiSeq System. As for the authors' bioinformatics: PCR and sequencing errors were removed by merging closely related sequences with a nearest neighbor algorithm. TCR overlap was defined as the percentage of unique tumor TCR beta sequences that were also present in the same patient's peripheral blood. The source is immuneACCESS, and TCRdb retained only in-frame sequences with V and J called. Part of the clones is not carried over; for the studies checked, unresolved V genes explain less than half of this, and the remainder is unexplained. That table is the source of V, J and clone size, and D and trimming were worked out from the DNA. The sample includes about 65,000 clones, with about 89% observed a single time. The leading ten clones occupy approximately 10% of the sample.

Remarks on this clone: It lacks a known antigen. A read error may account for a junction end that differs from germline.

The rearranged chain carries TRBV30 and TRBJ1-2, with 7 middle bases fitting TRBD1. Sample: blood, taken after dendritic cell vaccination. The clonotype originates from a human donor with glioblastoma. The CDR3 region: CAWTSGQNYGYIF. The sequenced DNA: TGTGCCTGGACCTCGGGACAGAACTATGGCTACATCTTC.